The entry below gives a single TCR beta chain sequence along with its context. Its cognate antigen is unknown. These data come from a study of T cell repertoires in cytomegalovirus infection. Findings and caveats of the study: CMV carriers having the relevant HLA were flagged by cumulative public TCR beta family frequency. What dominated the ex vivo response were HLA-C-restricted CMV-specific TCR beta clonotypes.

V was trimmed by 4 bases and J by 4 bases, leaving 17 bases between them. Per the germline V gene, CDR1 is DFQATT and CDR2 is SNEGSKA (reference sequence). The CDR3 covers 15 residues. TCRdb itself ran the reads through MiXCR, one entry per CDR3 protein. This sample yields approximately 340,000 distinct CDR3 sequences, of which about 28% are seen a single time; around 19% belongs to the top ten. The chain has TRBV20-1 and TRBJ1-5; D gene uncertain. The TCR was taken from a human donor in good health (CMV status not recorded). Some clones in this sample may be carry-over from other donors' samples. The source material was cultured PBMCs, sampled from culture after CMV antigen stimulation. For the CDR3, the DNA is TGCAGTGCTACTCGGGTGGGGATTGGGAATCAGCCCCAGCATTTT. It translates to CSATRVGIGNQPQHF.